The rows below give T cell receptor beta chains drawn from one sample of a study of patients and donors after allogeneic stem cell transplantation. Using its own MiXCR run on the RT-PCR reads, TCRdb lists one record per CDR3 protein. The sample yields approximately 140,000 distinct CDR3 sequences, about a third seen once. Sequencing was performed on blood, either unsorted or a sorted T cell fraction (not recorded which). The receptors stem from a human donor who was either an allogeneic HSCT recipient or a stem cell or donor lymphocyte infusion donor (not recorded which). It is not recorded whose cells these are; they may come from a transplant donor. Both conserved end residues are part of each CDR3. The D gene is left open where the match is weak. Not all rows give a size; the values are once, few, many and, for expanded clones, a class.

d_gene | j_gene | abundance | v_gene | CDR3nt | CDR3aa
TRBD1 | TRBJ1-2 | few | TRBV20-1 | TGCAGTGCTGGTGACCGGACAGGGGACGGCTACACCTTC | CSAGDRTGDGYTF
NA | TRBJ1-2 | NA | TRBV12-3/TRBV12-4 | TGTGCCAGCAGCCCTACAGGTGCCGGGGGGGGCTACACCTTC | CASSPTGAGGGYTF
NA | TRBJ1-5 | NA | TRBV12-3/TRBV12-4 | TGTGCCAGCAGTCATATCCGGGAACCCCAGCATTTT | CASSHIREPQHF
TRBD2 | TRBJ2-7 | NA | TRBV28 | TGTGCCACCAATTGGGAGGGCAGGGACGAGCAGTACTTC | CATNWEGRDEQYF
NA | TRBJ1-5 | NA | TRBV6-6 | TGTGCCAGCACCCAACTACAGGGATCCCAGCCCCAGCATTTT | CASTQLQGSQPQHF
NA | TRBJ2-1 | NA | TRBV12-3/TRBV12-4 | TGTGCCAGCAGTTTAGGGCTCTCATCCAATGAGCAGTTCTTC | CASSLGLSSNEQFF
TRBD1 | TRBJ2-7 | once | TRBV27 | TGTGCCAGCACAGGGACAGGGAGGTACGAGCAGTACTTC | CASTGTGRYEQYF
TRBD1 | TRBJ1-2 | NA | TRBV9 | TGTGCCAGCAGCTCTGGGACAGGGTTCGGCTACACCTTC | CASSSGTGFGYTF
NA | TRBJ1-2 | many | TRBV9 | TGTGCCAGCAGCGCCGGCTATGGCTACACCTTC | CASSAGYGYTF
NA | TRBJ2-1 | few | TRBV12-3/TRBV12-4 | TGTGCCAGCAGTGAACCTGACCTGTACAATGAGCAGTTCTTC | CASSEPDLYNEQFF
NA | TRBJ1-4 | many | TRBV10-3 | TGTGCCACCTCCCCCGGGACGGATAATGAAAAACTGTTTTTT | CATSPGTDNEKLFF
TRBD1 | TRBJ1-2 | NA | TRBV4-3 | TGCGCCAGCAGCCAAGAAACGGGGAGACAGGGTAATGGCTACACCTTC | CASSQETGRQGNGYTF
TRBD1 | TRBJ1-1 | NA | TRBV10-3 | TGTGCCATCAGTTCGACAGGGCCAGGGAACACTGAAGCTTTCTTT | CAISSTGPGNTEAFF
TRBD1 | TRBJ1-3 | NA | TRBV7-2 | TGTGCCAGCAGCTTGGGGACAGGGCCCTACCGATTTAGCTCTGGAAACACCATATATTTT | CASSLGTGPYRFSSGNTIYF
NA | TRBJ1-1 | NA | TRBV20-1 | TGCAGTGCTAGAGAGTTCCCGGGGAACACTGAAGCTTTCTTT | CSAREFPGNTEAFF
NA | TRBJ1-1 | NA | TRBV28 | TGTGCCAGCAAAGTGGGCGACAGATGGACTGAAGCTTTCTTT | CASKVGDRWTEAFF
NA | TRBJ2-7 | NA | TRBV20-1 | TGCAGTGCCAGAAAGACAGGGACTCTCTACGAGCAGTACTTC | CSARKTGTLYEQYF
NA | TRBJ1-1 | NA | TRBV7-2 | TGTGCCAGCAGCTTAGGGGGATCCATACCTGAAGCTTTCTTT | CASSLGGSIPEAFF
NA | TRBJ1-1 | few | TRBV7-9 | TGTGCCAGCAGCTCCTCAAGGGGCCAAATTACGACTGAAGCTTTCTTT | CASSSSRGQITTEAFF
NA | TRBJ1-1 | NA | TRBV5-6 | TGTGCCAGCAGCGCGGAGAGGGGGGCGAAGAACACTGAAGCTTTCTTT | CASSAERGAKNTEAFF
NA | TRBJ2-3 | NA | TRBV30 | TGTGCCTGGATCCGACCGGCCGGGGGGCTCGGTACGCAGTATTTT | CAWIRPAGGLGTQYF
NA | TRBJ2-3 | NA | TRBV7-2 | TGTGCCAGCAGGGGGGCGATAGATACGCAGTATTTT | CASRGAIDTQYF
NA | TRBJ1-2 | few | TRBV12-3/TRBV12-4 | TGTGCCAGCAGTTTACCCCCATTCTATGGCTACACCTTC | CASSLPPFYGYTF
TRBD1 | TRBJ1-2 | NA | TRBV7-9 | TGTGCCAGCAGGGGACAGGCGTGGTATGGCTACACCTTC | CASRGQAWYGYTF
NA | TRBJ2-3 | NA | TRBV29-1 | TGCAGCGTCCCCGACTACACAGATACGCAGTATTTT | CSVPDYTDTQYF
NA | TRBJ1-4 | many | TRBV6-5 | TGTGCCAGCAGTCCTAAACCGTTTCTTTTGAAAAAACTGTTTTTT | CASSPKPFLLKKLFF
TRBD2 | TRBJ2-5 | few | TRBV10-3 | TGTGCCATCAGCGCTAGCGGATACCAAGAGACCCAGTACTTC | CAISASGYQETQYF
TRBD1 | TRBJ2-7 | few | TRBV5-4 | TGTGCCAGCAGCTTGGGGGGGACAGGGGGTACCTACGAGCAGTACTTC | CASSLGGTGGTYEQYF
NA | TRBJ1-4 | NA | TRBV5-1 | TGCGCCAGCAGCTTGGATACCGGCAGGGGCGAAAAACTGTTTTTT | CASSLDTGRGEKLFF
NA | TRBJ1-5 | NA | TRBV20-1 | TGCAGTGCTAGAGGGCAGTTTCTCTATAGCAATCAGCCCCAGCATTTT | CSARGQFLYSNQPQHF
TRBD1 | TRBJ1-6 | few | TRBV2 | TGTGCCAGCAGTTCAGGACAGGGGTATTTAGGTAATTCACCCCTCCACTTT | CASSSGQGYLGNSPLHF
NA | TRBJ2-7 | NA | TRBV29-1 | TGCAGCGTTCTCACACGAGGGGACTCCTACGAGCAGTACTTC | CSVLTRGDSYEQYF
NA | TRBJ1-5 | NA | TRBV20-1 | TGCAGTGCAGAGGACAGAAGTTATCAGCCCCAGCATTTT | CSAEDRSYQPQHF
NA | TRBJ2-5 | NA | TRBV7-2 | TGTGCCAGCAGCCCCGGGACACCTAGGACGGAGACCCAGTACTTC | CASSPGTPRTETQYF
TRBD1 | TRBJ1-5 | NA | TRBV12-3/TRBV12-4 | TGTGCCAGCGGAACAGGGGGGCATCAGCCCCAGCATTTT | CASGTGGHQPQHF
NA | TRBJ2-3 | NA | TRBV28 | TGTGCCAGCAGCTCCTACCGGGCAGGGCGAAGGACAGATACGCAGTATTTT | CASSSYRAGRRTDTQYF